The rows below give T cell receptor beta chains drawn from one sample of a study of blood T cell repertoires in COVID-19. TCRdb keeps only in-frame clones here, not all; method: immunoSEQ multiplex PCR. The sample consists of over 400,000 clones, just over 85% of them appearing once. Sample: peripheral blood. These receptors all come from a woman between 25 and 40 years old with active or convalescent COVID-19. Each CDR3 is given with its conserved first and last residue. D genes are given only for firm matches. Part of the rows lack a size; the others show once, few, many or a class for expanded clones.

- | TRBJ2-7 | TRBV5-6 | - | CASSLADNPGYEQYF | TGTGCCAGCAGCTTGGCGGACAACCCCGGGTACGAGCAGTACTTC
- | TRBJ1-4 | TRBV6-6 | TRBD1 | CASSYSTGADEKLFF | TGTGCCAGCAGTTACTCGACAGGGGCTGATGAAAAACTGTTTTTT
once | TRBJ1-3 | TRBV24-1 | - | CATSARLVGLSGNTIYF | TGTGCCACCAGTGCCCGACTCGTTGGCCTCTCTGGAAACACCATATATTTT
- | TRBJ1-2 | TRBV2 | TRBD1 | CASSENPGQGPGYTF | TGTGCCAGCAGTGAAAACCCGGGACAGGGCCCTGGCTACACCTTC
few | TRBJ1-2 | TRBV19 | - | CASSIVPLDGANYGYTF | TGTGCCAGTAGTATAGTCCCATTGGACGGGGCTAACTATGGCTACACCTTC
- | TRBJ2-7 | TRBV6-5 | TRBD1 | CASSYGTGNEYEQYF | TGTGCCAGCAGTTACGGGACAGGGAACGAGTACGAGCAGTACTTC
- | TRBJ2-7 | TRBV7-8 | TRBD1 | CASSITGTGGNKNF | TGTGCCAGCAGCATTACCGGGACAGGGGGGAATAAGAACTTC
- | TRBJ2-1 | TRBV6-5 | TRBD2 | CASSRAGGRNNEQFF | TGTGCCAGCAGCCGAGCGGGGGGTCGAAACAATGAGCAGTTCTTC
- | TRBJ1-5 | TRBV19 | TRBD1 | CASSAGTGINQPQHF | TGTGCCAGTAGCGCCGGGACAGGGATCAATCAGCCCCAGCATTTT
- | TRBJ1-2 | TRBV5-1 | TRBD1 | CASSFAPTGTGYGYTF | TGCGCCAGCAGCTTCGCCCCTACCGGGACAGGCTATGGCTACACCTTC
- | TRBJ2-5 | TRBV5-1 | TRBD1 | CASSPQGQQETQYF | TGCGCCAGCAGCCCACAGGGACAGCAAGAGACCCAGTACTTC
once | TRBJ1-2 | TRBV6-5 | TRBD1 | CASNTGQGPYYGYTF | TGTGCCAGCAATACAGGACAGGGGCCCTACTATGGCTACACCTTC
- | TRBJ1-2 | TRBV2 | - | CASTVETGERVGGWGYTF | TGTGCCAGCACCGTCGAGACGGGCGAACGAGTTGGCGGGTGGGGCTACACCTTC
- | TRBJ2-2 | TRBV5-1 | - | CASSLGASGELFF | TGCGCCAGCAGCTTGGGGGCTTCTGGGGAGCTGTTTTTT
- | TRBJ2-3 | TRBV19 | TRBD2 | CASSKTGLASDTQYF | TGTGCCAGCTCTAAGACGGGACTAGCGTCCGATACGCAGTATTTT
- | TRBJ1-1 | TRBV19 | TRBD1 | CASSPSPTGELNTEAFF | TGTGCCAGTAGCCCGTCTCCGACAGGGGAATTGAACACTGAAGCTTTCTTT
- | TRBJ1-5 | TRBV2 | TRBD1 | CASTWTRGRGDQPQHF | TGTGCCAGCACTTGGACACGGGGCAGGGGGGATCAGCCCCAGCATTTT
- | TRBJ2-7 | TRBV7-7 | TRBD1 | CASSLSTGLGYEQYF | TGTGCCAGCAGCTTATCGACAGGGTTAGGGTACGAGCAGTACTTC
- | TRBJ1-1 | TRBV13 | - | CASSFMRDTEAFF | TGTGCCAGCAGCTTCATGAGGGACACTGAAGCTTTCTTT
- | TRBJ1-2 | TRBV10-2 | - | CASSDSNYGYTF | TGCGCCAGCTCGGACAGCAACTATGGCTACACCTTC
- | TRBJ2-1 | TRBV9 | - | CASSVQSSGLGEQFF | TGTGCCAGCAGCGTACAGTCTTCAGGGTTGGGTGAGCAGTTCTTC
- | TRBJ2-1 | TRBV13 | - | CASSPSVREQFF | TGTGCCAGCAGCCCGTCAGTCCGTGAGCAGTTCTTC
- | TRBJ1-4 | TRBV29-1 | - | CSVELDSNEKLFF | TGCAGCGTGGAATTAGATTCTAATGAAAAACTGTTTTTT
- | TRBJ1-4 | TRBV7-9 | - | CASSSTTNEKLFF | TGTGCCAGCAGCTCAACTACCAATGAAAAACTGTTTTTT
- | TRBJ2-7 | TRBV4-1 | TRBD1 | CASSQDRGKTYEQYF | TGCGCCAGCAGCCAAGACAGGGGGAAGACCTACGAGCAGTACTTC
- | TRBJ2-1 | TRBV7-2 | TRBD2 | CASSHTSGGEQFF | TGTGCCAGCAGCCACACTAGCGGAGGTGAGCAGTTCTTC
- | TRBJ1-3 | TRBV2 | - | CASSDVGRHSGNTIYF | TGTGCCAGCAGTGACGTGGGCAGACACTCTGGAAACACCATATATTTT
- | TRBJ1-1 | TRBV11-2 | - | CASSFFPQGRDTEAFF | TGTGCCAGCAGCTTCTTTCCACAGGGTAGAGACACTGAAGCTTTCTTT
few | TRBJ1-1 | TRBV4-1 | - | CASSQMGRFGTEAFF | TGCGCCAGCAGCCAAATGGGGCGTTTCGGTACTGAAGCTTTCTTT
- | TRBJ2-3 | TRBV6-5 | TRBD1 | CASSLGQGADTQYF | TGTGCCAGCAGTTTGGGACAGGGGGCAGATACGCAGTATTTT
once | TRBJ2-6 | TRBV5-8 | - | CASSLSGISEVSGANVLTF | TGTGCCAGCAGCTTGTCCGGGATCTCGGAGGTATCTGGGGCCAACGTCCTGACTTTC
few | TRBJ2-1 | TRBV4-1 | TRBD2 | CASSQALADEQFF | TGCGCCAGCAGCCAGGCACTAGCGGATGAGCAGTTCTTC
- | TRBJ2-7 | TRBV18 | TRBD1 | CASSPYRGWEQYF | TGTGCCAGCTCACCGTACAGGGGGTGGGAGCAGTACTTC
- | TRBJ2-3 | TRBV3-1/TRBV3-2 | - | CASSQAWELGTDTQYF | TGTGCCAGCAGCCAAGCTTGGGAGCTGGGCACAGATACGCAGTATTTT
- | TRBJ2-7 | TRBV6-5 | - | CASSSGQAGAGEQYF | TGTGCCAGCAGTTCTGGACAGGCTGGTGCGGGGGAGCAGTACTTC
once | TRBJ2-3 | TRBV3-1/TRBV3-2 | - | CASSQGIGTDTQYF | TGTGCCAGCAGTCAGGGGATTGGCACAGATACGCAGTATTTT
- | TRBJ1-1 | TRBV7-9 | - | CASSFTPQGDTEAFF | TGTGCCAGCAGCTTTACGCCACAGGGAGACACTGAAGCTTTCTTT
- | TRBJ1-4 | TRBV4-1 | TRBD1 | CASSQLGQGWEKLFF | TGCGCCAGCAGCCAGCTCGGACAGGGGTGGGAAAAACTGTTTTTT
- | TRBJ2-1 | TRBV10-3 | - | CAISESSGSYNEQFF | TGTGCCATCAGTGAGTCTAGCGGCTCCTACAATGAGCAGTTCTTC
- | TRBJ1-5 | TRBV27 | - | CASSSGAGVGNQPQHF | TGTGCCAGCAGTTCCGGGGCAGGGGTGGGCAATCAGCCCCAGCATTTT
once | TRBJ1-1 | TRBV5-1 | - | CASTPGDTNTEAFF | TGCGCCAGCACGCCCGGGGACACGAACACTGAAGCTTTCTTT
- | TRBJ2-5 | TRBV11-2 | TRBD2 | CASSLDLAGEGETQYF | TGTGCCAGCAGCTTAGATCTTGCGGGGGAAGGCGAGACCCAGTACTTC
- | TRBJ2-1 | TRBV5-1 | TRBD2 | CASSPGRGGEQFF | TGCGCCAGCAGCCCTGGTCGCGGGGGTGAGCAGTTCTTC
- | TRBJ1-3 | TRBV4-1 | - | CASSEHFSTRNTIYF | TGCGCCAGCAGCGAACATTTCAGTACCCGAAACACCATATATTTT
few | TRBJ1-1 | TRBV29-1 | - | CSAIPGHSTEAFF | TGCAGCGCTATACCGGGACACAGCACTGAAGCTTTCTTT
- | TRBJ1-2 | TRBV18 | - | CASSPQETAGYTF | TGTGCCAGCTCACCACAGGAGACGGCTGGCTACACCTTC